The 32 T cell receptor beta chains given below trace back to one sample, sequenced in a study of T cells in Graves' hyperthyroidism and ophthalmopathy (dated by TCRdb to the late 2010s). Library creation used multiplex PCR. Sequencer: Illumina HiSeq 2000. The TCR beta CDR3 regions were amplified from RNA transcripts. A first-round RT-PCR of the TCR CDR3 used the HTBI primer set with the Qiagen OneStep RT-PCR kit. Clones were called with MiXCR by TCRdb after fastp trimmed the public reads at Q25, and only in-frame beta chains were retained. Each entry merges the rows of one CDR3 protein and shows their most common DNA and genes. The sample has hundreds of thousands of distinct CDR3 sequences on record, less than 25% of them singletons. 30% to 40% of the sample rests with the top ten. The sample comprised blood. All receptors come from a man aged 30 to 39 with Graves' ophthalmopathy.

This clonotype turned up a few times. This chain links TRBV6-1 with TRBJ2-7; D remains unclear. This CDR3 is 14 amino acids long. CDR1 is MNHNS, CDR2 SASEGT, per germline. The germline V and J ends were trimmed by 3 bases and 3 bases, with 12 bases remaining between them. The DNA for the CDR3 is TGTGCCAGCAGTGACTGGGAAAGCCTCTACGAGCAGTACTTC. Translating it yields CASSDWESLYEQYF.

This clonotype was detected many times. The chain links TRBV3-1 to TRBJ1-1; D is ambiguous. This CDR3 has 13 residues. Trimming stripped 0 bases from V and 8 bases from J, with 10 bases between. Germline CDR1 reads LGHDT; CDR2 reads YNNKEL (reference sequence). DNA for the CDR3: TGTGCCAGCAGCCAAGACGGGCTCAGGGAAGCTTTCTTT. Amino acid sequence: CASSQDGLREAFF.

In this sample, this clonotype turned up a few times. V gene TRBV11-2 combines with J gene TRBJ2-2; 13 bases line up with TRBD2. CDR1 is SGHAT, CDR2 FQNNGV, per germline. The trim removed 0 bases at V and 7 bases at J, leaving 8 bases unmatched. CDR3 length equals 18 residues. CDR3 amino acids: CASSLDTSGRAVGGELFF. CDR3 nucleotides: TGTGCCAGCAGCTTAGATACTAGCGGGAGGGCCGTTGGCGGGGAGCTGTTTTTT.

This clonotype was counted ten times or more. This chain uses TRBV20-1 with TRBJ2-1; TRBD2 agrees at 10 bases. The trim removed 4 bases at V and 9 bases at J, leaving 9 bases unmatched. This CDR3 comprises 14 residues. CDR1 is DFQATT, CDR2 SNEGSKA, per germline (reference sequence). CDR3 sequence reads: CSANSGTSDFEQFF. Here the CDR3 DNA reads TGCAGTGCTAATTCCGGGACTAGCGATTTTGAGCAGTTCTTC.

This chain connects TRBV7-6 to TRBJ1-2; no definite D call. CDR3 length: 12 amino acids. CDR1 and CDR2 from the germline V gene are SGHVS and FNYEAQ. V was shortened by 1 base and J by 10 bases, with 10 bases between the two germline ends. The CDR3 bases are TGTGCCAGCAGCTTAGAGGGAATCGACTACACCTTC. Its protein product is CASSLEGIDYTF.

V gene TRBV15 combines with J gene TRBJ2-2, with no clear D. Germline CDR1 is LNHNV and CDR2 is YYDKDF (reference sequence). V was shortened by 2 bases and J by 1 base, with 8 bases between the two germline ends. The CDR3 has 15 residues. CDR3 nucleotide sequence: TGTGCCACCAGCAGACACGACCTGAACACCGGGGAGCTGTTTTTT. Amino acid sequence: CATSRHDLNTGELFF.

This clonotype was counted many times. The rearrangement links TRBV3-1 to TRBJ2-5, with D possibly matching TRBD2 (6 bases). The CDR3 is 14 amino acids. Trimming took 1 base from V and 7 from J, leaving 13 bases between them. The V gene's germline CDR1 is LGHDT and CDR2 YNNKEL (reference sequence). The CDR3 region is CASSQAIQGGTQYF. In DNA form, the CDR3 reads TGTGCCAGCAGCCAAGCCATCCAGGGAGGGACCCAGTACTTC.

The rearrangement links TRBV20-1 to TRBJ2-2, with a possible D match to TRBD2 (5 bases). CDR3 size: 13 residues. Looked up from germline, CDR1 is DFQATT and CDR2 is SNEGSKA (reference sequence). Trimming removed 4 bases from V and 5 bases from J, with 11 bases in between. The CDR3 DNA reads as TGCAGTGCTATGGGAGCATGGACCGGGGAGCTGTTTTTT. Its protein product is CSAMGAWTGELFF.

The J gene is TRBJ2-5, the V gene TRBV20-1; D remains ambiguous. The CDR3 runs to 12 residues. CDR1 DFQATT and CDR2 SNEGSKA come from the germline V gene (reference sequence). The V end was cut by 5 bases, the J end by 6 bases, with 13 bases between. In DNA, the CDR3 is TGCAGTGCTCTACTTACCGGCCAGACCCAGTACTTC. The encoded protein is CSALLTGQTQYF.

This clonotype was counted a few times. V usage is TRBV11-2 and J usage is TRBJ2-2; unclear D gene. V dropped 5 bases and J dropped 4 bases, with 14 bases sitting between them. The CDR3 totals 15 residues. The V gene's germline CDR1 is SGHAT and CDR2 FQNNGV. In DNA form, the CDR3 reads TGTGCCAGCAGCCTCCGACAAGGTTTCACCGGGGAGCTGTTTTTT. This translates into CASSLRQGFTGELFF.

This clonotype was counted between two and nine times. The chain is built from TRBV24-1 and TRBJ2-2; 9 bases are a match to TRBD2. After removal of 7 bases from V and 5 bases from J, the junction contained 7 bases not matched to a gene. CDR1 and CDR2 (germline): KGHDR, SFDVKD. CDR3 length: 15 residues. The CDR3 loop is CATSPAGGRTGELFF. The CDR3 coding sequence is TGTGCCACCAGCCCCGCGGGAGGGCGGACCGGGGAGCTGTTTTTT.

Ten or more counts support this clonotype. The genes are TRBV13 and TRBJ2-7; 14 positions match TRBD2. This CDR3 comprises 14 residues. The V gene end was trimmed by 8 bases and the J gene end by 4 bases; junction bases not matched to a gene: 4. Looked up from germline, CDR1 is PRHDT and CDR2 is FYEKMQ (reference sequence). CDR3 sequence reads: CASATSGRAYEQYF. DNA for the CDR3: TGTGCCAGCGCGACTAGCGGGAGGGCATACGAGCAGTACTTC.

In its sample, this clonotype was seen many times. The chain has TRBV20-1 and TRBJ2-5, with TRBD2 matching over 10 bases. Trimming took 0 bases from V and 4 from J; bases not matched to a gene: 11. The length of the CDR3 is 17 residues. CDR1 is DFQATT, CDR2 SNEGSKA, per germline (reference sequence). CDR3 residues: CSARDWSGRARRETQYF. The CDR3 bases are TGCAGTGCTAGAGATTGGAGCGGGAGGGCCCGGAGAGAGACCCAGTACTTC.

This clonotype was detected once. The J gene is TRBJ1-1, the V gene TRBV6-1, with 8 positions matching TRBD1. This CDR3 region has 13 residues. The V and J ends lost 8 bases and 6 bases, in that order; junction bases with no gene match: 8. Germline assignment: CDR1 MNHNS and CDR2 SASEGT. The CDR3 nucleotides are TGTGCCAGCGGGGCAGGGGGCAAGTCTGAAGCTTTCTTT. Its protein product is CASGAGGKSEAFF.

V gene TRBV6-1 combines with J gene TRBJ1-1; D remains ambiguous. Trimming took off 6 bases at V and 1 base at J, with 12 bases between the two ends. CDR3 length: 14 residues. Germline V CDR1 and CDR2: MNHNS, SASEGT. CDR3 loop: CASRLLSSNTEAFF. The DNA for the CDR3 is TGTGCCAGCAGACTGTTATCATCGAACACTGAAGCTTTCTTT.

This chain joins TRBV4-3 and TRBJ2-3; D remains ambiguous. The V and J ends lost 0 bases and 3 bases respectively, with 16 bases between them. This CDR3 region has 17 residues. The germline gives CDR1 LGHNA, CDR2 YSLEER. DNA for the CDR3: TGCGCCAGCAGCCAAGAGTCTACAGTTTACGAAACAGATACGCAGTATTTT. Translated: CASSQESTVYETDTQYF.

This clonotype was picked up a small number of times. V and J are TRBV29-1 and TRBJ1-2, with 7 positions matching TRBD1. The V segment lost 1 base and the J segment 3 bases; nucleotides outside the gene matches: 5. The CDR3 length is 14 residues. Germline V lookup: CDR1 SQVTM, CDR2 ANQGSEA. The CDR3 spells CSVEVFQGDYGYTF. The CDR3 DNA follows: TGCAGCGTTGAAGTATTCCAGGGGGACTATGGCTACACCTTC. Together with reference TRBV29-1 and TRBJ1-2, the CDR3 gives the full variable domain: SAVISQKPSRDICQRGTSLTIQCQVDSQVTMMFWYRQQPGQSLTLIATANQGSEATYESGFVIDKFPISRPNLTFSTLTVSNMSPEDSSIYLCSVEVFQGDYGYTFGSGTRLTVV.

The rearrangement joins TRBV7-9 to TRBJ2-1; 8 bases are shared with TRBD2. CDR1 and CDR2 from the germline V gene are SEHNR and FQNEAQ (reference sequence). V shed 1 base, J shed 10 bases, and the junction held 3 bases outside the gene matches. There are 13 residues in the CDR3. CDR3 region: CASSLVRLAEQFF. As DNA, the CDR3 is TGTGCCAGCAGCTTAGTGCGACTAGCGGAGCAGTTCTTC.

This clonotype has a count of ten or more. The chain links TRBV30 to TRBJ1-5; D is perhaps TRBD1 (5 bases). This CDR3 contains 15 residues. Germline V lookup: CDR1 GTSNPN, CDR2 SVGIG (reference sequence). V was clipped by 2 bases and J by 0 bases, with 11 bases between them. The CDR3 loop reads CAWSSGFHSNQPQHF. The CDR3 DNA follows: TGTGCCTGGAGTTCAGGGTTTCATAGCAATCAGCCCCAGCATTTT.

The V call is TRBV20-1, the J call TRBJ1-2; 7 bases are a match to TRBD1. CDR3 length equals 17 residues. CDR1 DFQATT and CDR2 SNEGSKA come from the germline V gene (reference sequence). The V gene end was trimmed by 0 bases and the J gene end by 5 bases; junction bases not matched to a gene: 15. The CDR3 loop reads CSARDSLSGRGSYGYTF. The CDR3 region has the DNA TGCAGTGCTAGAGATTCCCTTAGTGGCAGGGGGAGTTATGGCTACACCTTC.

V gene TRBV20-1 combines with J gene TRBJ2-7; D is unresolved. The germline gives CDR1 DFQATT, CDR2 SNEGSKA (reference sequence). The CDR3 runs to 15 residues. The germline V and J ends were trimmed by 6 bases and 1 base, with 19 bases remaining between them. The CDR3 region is CSATSLELMSYEQYF. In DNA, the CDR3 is TGCAGTGCGACCTCCCTGGAGCTTATGTCCTACGAGCAGTACTTC.

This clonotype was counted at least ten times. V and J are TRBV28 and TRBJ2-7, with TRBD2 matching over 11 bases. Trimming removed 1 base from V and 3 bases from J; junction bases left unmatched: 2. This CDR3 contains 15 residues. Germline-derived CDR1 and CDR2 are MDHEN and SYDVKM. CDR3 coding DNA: TGTGCCAGCAGTTTATTGACTAGCGGGATCTACGAGCAGTACTTC. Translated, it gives CASSLLTSGIYEQYF.

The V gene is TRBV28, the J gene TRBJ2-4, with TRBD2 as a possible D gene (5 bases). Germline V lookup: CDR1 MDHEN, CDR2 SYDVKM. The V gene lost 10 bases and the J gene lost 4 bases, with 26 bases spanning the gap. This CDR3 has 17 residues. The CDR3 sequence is CATSRSVGVVGKNIQYF. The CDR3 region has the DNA TGTGCCACCTCCCGCTCGGTGGGAGTGGTTGGGAAAAACATTCAGTACTTC.

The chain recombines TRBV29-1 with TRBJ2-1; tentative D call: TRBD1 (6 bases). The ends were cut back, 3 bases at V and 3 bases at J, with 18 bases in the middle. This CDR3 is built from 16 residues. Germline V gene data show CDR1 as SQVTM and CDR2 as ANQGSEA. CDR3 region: CSVDAGAGVLYNEQFF. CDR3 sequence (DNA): TGCAGCGTTGACGCAGGGGCAGGGGTCCTCTACAATGAGCAGTTCTTC.

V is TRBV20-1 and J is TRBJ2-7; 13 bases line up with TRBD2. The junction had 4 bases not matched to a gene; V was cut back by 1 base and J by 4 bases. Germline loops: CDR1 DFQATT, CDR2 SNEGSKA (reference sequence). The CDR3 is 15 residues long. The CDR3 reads CSARGGLAGVYEQYF. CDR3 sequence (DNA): TGCAGTGCTAGAGGAGGACTAGCGGGAGTGTACGAGCAGTACTTC.

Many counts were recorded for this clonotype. As DNA, the CDR3 is TGTGCCAGCAGTTTATCCCGGACCGGGAACACTGAAGCTTTCTTT. Encoded protein: CASSLSRTGNTEAFF. This chain joins TRBV27 and TRBJ1-1, with D hard to call. The CDR3 length is 15 residues. Trimming took 0 bases from V and 1 from J, leaving 9 bases between them. Per germline, CDR1 MNHEY and CDR2 SMNVEV (reference sequence).

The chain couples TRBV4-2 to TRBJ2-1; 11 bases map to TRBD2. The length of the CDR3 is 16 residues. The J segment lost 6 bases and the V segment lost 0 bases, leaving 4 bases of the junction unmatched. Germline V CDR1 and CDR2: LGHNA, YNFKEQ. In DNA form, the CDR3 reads TGTGCCAGCAGCCAAGATGGCCTAGCGGGAGGCAATGAGCAGTTCTTC. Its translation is CASSQDGLAGGNEQFF.

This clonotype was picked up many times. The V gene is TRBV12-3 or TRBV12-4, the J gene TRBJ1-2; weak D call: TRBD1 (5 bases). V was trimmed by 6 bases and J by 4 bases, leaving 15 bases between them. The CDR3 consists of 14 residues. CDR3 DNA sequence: TGTGCCAGCAGGGGGACCCTCGAGGGCTATGGCTACACCTTC. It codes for CASRGTLEGYGYTF.

The CDR3 DNA sequence: TGTGCCAGTAGTATAGATTCAGGGACCACCGGGGAGCTGTTTTTT. Protein: CASSIDSGTTGELFF. The J gene is TRBJ2-2, the V gene TRBV19, with D tentatively TRBD1 or TRBD2 (5 bases each). Trimming left V 0 bases short and J 4 bases short, with 9 bases between. The CDR3 length is 15 residues. Germline-derived CDR1 and CDR2 are LNHDA and SQIVND (reference sequence).

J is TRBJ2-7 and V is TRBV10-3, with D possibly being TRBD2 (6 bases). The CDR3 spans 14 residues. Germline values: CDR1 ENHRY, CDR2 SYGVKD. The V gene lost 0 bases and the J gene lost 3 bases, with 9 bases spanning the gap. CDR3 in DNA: TGTGCCATCAGTGAGTCTACTAGCCTCTACGAGCAGTACTTC. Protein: CAISESTSLYEQYF.

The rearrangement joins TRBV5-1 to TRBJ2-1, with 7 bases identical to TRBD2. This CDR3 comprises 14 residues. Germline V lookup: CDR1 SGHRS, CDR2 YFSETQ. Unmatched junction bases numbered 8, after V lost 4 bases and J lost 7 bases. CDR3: CASSALEAGNEQFF. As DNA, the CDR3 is TGCGCCAGCAGCGCCTTAGAAGCGGGGAATGAGCAGTTCTTC. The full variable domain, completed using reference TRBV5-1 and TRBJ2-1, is KAGVTQTPRYLIKTRGQQVTLSCSPISGHRSVSWYQQTPGQGLQFLFEYFSETQRNKGNFPGRFSGRQFSNSRSEMNVSTLELGDSALYLCASSALEAGNEQFFGPGTRLTVL.

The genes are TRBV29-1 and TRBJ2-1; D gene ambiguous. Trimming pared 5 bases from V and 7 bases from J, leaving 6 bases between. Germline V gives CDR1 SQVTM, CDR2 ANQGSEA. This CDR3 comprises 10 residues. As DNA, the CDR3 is TGCAGCGTTTACACGAATGAGCAGTTCTTC. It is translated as CSVYTNEQFF.